The sequence of this T cell receptor beta chain was determined in a study of T cells in Graves' hyperthyroidism and ophthalmopathy. General study points: By a 13 V-J model, ophthalmopathy was set apart from stable hyperthyroidism.

The germline V and J ends were trimmed by 5 bases and 0 bases, with 16 bases remaining between them. The CDR3 runs to 16 residues. This clonotype was counted at least ten times. What it binds is unknown. RNA transcripts served as the template for amplifying TCR beta CDR3 regions. The HTBI primer set served for first-round RT-PCR of the TCR CDR3. Each CDR3 protein is one row after TCRdb ran MiXCR on the multiplex PCR reads. The sample yields some 200,000 distinct CDR3 sequences, less than 20% seen once. The rearrangement links TRBV12-3 or TRBV12-4 to TRBJ1-2, with TRBD1 as a possible D gene (5 bases). The sample taken for sequencing was blood. The TCR originated in a woman in her forties or fifties with Graves' hyperthyroidism. The CDR3 nucleotides read TGTGCCAGCAGTCGAGAAGGGACGGTTACTAACTATGGCTACACCTTC. The encoded protein is CASSREGTVTNYGYTF.